The 21 T cell receptor beta chains presented below share a single source sample, sequenced in a study of shared clonotypes between healthy human individuals. The naive CD8 population came from CD45RO-negative cells selected for CCR7, without terminally differentiated effector memory CD45RA+ cells. Only in-frame clones appear in the TCRdb table, and some are missing; sequencing was by immunoSEQ multiplex PCR. The table has around 2,100,000 clones, roughly 95% seen once; the top ten hold approximately 1.2%. Sequencing was carried out using naive CD8+ T cells sorted from blood. The source is a man between 18 and 29 years old in good health.

The chain combines TRBV4-3 with TRBJ2-3; 9 bases are a match to TRBD2. CDR1 is LGHNA, CDR2 YSLEER, per germline. CDR3 size: 16 residues. V shed 0 bases and J 2 bases; nucleotides not matched to a gene: 3. Here the CDR3 reads CASSQDPSGNTDTQYF. Written as DNA, the CDR3 is TGCGCCAGCAGCCAAGATCCTAGCGGGAACACAGATACGCAGTATTTT.

The rearrangement joins TRBV27 to TRBJ1-6, with D possibly being TRBD1 (5 bases). V lost 10 bases to trimming and J lost 3 bases, with 16 bases between them. The germline V gene encodes CDR1 MNHEY and CDR2 SMNVEV (reference sequence). The CDR3 length is 15 residues. The CDR3 DNA sequence: TGTGCCACCACGGACACGGGCCTCTATAATTCACCCCTCCACTTT. Translation: CATTDTGLYNSPLHF.

This chain connects TRBV4-1 to TRBJ2-1; 12 nucleotides agree with TRBD2. Per germline, CDR1 MGHRA and CDR2 YSYEKL. V shed 4 bases, J shed 7 bases, and the junction held 5 bases outside the gene matches. The length of the CDR3 is 15 residues. CDR3 region: CASSLASGGANEQFF. Written as DNA, the CDR3 is TGCGCCAGCAGCCTCGCTAGCGGGGGGGCGAATGAGCAGTTCTTC.

The chain uses TRBV9 and TRBJ2-7; 10 nucleotides line up with TRBD1. The J segment lost 2 bases and the V segment lost 4 bases, leaving 15 bases of the junction unmatched. The CDR3 is made up of 18 amino acids. The germline V gene has CDR1 SGDLS and CDR2 YYNGEE. CDR3 nucleotide sequence: TGTGCCAGCAGCTCCGAAGACCTCGGGACAGGGGTAACCTACGAGCAGTACTTC. This gives the protein CASSSEDLGTGVTYEQYF. The full variable domain, completed using reference TRBV9 and TRBJ2-7, is DSGVTQTPKHLITATGQRVTLRCSPRSGDLSVYWYQQSLDQGLQFLIQYYNGEERAKGNILERFSAQQFPDLHSELNLSSLELGDSALYFCASSSEDLGTGVTYEQYFGPGTRLTVT.

The chain combines TRBV7-8 with TRBJ2-3; D may be TRBD1 (5 bases). The CDR3 covers 15 residues. Germline V gene data show CDR1 as SGHVS and CDR2 as FQNEAQ. V lost 1 base and J lost 0, with 8 bases in between. DNA of the CDR3: TGTGCCAGCAGCTTAGGACAGATAAGCACAGATACGCAGTATTTT. This sequence encodes CASSLGQISTDTQYF.

The V call is TRBV9, the J call TRBJ1-5; maybe TRBD1 (5 bases). The germline V gene encodes CDR1 SGDLS and CDR2 YYNGEE. Trimming removed 5 bases at V and 2 bases at J, with 11 bases between. The CDR3 consists of 14 residues. The CDR3 DNA sequence: TGTGCCAGCAGTTACCTGGGGGGCAATCAGCCCCAGCATTTT. It yields the protein CASSYLGGNQPQHF.

This clone was recorded only once. This chain connects TRBV5-6 to TRBJ2-1; D remains unclear. The CDR3 is 14 amino acids. Germline V gene lookup returns CDR1 SGHDT and CDR2 YYEEEE. Deletions cut 4 bases from V and 3 bases from J, with 11 bases between. CDR3 amino acids: CASSQDWVYNEQFF. The CDR3 DNA sequence: TGTGCCAGCAGCCAAGACTGGGTCTACAATGAGCAGTTCTTC.

This chain links TRBV27 with TRBJ2-7, with TRBD1 identical over 7 bases. The germline V gene has CDR1 MNHEY and CDR2 SMNVEV (reference sequence). Losses at the gene ends were 7 bases for V and 12 bases for J; bases not matched to a gene: 15. CDR3 length: 13 amino acids. The CDR3 protein is CASTHLGQAPWYF. CDR3 DNA sequence: TGTGCCAGCACCCATCTCGGACAGGCCCCATGGTACTTC.

V and J are TRBV5-1 and TRBJ1-2, with a tentative D call TRBD1 (6 bases). Germline CDR1 reads SGHRS; CDR2 reads YFSETQ. Trimming shortened V by 3 bases and J by 2 bases, and 17 bases separated the two germline ends. The CDR3 totals 16 residues. CDR3 bases: TGCGCCAGCAGCTCCCCAACAGGACAGCTAAACTATGGCTACACCTTC. It codes for CASSSPTGQLNYGYTF. Combining the CDR3 with reference TRBV5-1 and TRBJ1-2 gives the whole variable domain KAGVTQTPRYLIKTRGQQVTLSCSPISGHRSVSWYQQTPGQGLQFLFEYFSETQRNKGNFPGRFSGRQFSNSRSEMNVSTLELGDSALYLCASSSPTGQLNYGYTFGSGTRLTVV.

The chain has TRBV6-1 and TRBJ1-2, with no clear D. V lost 4 bases, J lost 8 bases, and 23 bases lay in between. CDR3 size: 16 residues. The germline CDR1 and CDR2 sequences are MNHNS and SASEGT. The CDR3 region is CASSGVSALTSLGYTF. The CDR3 DNA follows: TGTGCCAGCAGTGGCGTGTCAGCCCTGACCTCCTTAGGCTACACCTTC.

A remark on this clone: The same CDR3 also results from other DNA sequences found in this sample. The chain carries TRBV5-6 and TRBJ2-7, with a possible D match to TRBD1 (6 bases). V lost 4 bases to trimming and J lost 6 bases, with 11 bases between them. Germline V CDR1 and CDR2: SGHDT, YYEEEE. CDR3 length equals 12 residues. The chain's CDR3 is CASSLQGSEQYF. CDR3 in DNA: TGTGCCAGCAGCCTACAGGGTAGCGAGCAGTACTTC. Looking up the rest from reference TRBV5-6 and TRBJ2-7 gives the full variable domain: DAGVTQSPTHLIKTRGQQVTLRCSPKSGHDTVSWYQQALGQGPQFIFQYYEEEERQRGNFPDRFSGHQFPNYSSELNVNALLLGDSALYLCASSLQGSEQYFGPGTRLTVT.

This chain connects TRBV19 to TRBJ2-7, with unresolved D. V was pared by 3 bases and J by 2 bases, with 14 bases between. Germline lookup yields CDR1 LNHDA and CDR2 SQIVND (reference sequence). The CDR3 totals 15 residues. The CDR3, as DNA: TGTGCCAGTAGTATCTCCACAGACCAAACCTACGAGCAGTACTTC. Its translation is CASSISTDQTYEQYF.

The V gene is TRBV7-9, the J gene TRBJ1-2, with D possibly TRBD1 on 6 matching bases. The length of the CDR3 is 13 residues. Germline V gene lookup returns CDR1 SEHNR and CDR2 FQNEAQ (reference sequence). The V and J ends lost 2 bases and 6 bases respectively, with 10 bases between them. CDR3 in DNA: TGTGCCAGCAGCTTAACCGACAGGAATGGCTACACCTTC. Protein product: CASSLTDRNGYTF.

The chain carries TRBV7-9 and TRBJ2-3; no clear D gene. This CDR3 comprises 15 residues. Germline loops: CDR1 SEHNR, CDR2 FQNEAQ (reference sequence). V dropped 0 bases and J dropped 2 bases, with 9 bases sitting between them. This CDR3 reads CASSLAGFNTDTQYF. For the CDR3, the DNA is TGTGCCAGCAGCTTAGCAGGGTTTAACACAGATACGCAGTATTTT. Supplemented by reference TRBV7-9 and TRBJ2-3, the full variable domain reads DTGVSQNPRHKITKRGQNVTFRCDPISEHNRLYWYRQTLGQGPEFLTYFQNEAQLEKSRLLSDRFSAERPKGSFSTLEIQRTEQGDSAMYLCASSLAGFNTDTQYFGPGTRLTVL.

This clone is a singleton in its sample. This chain joins TRBV7-9 and TRBJ2-1; D is possibly TRBD1 (5 bases). Trimming shortened V by 3 bases and J by 6 bases, and 12 bases separated the two germline ends. Germline CDR1 is SEHNR and CDR2 is FQNEAQ (reference sequence). The CDR3 contains 14 residues. This CDR3 reads CASSFDPGLNEQFF. The CDR3 DNA reads TGTGCCAGCAGCTTTGATCCAGGGCTCAATGAGCAGTTCTTC.

This clone was seen only once. The chain links TRBV7-9 to TRBJ2-7, with D unclear. Germline V gene data show CDR1 as SEHNR and CDR2 as FQNEAQ (reference sequence). The CDR3 sequence is 15 residues long. V was cut by 4 bases and J by 0 bases, with 13 bases left in between. CDR3 in DNA: TGTGCCAGCAGCTCCCCGGCCAAGAGCTCCTACGAGCAGTACTTC. Amino acid sequence: CASSSPAKSSYEQYF.

Note on this clone: This CDR3 is also generated by other DNA sequences in the sample. This chain joins TRBV28 and TRBJ1-1, with D unresolved. The V end was cut by 3 bases, the J end by 7 bases, with 9 bases between. From germline, CDR1 is MDHEN and CDR2 SYDVKM. The CDR3 has 12 amino acids. The CDR3 nucleotides read TGTGCCAGCAGTTTGGGCGAGGGTGAAGCTTTCTTT. It encodes CASSLGEGEAFF. The full variable domain, in which reference TRBV28 and TRBJ1-1 provide the parts outside the CDR3, is DVKVTQSSRYLVKRTGEKVFLECVQDMDHENMFWYRQDPGLGLRLIYFSYDVKMKEKGDIPEGYSVSREKKERFSLILESASTNQTSMYLCASSLGEGEAFFGQGTRLTVV.

The CDR3 DNA follows: TGCAGCGGGGACAGGGAGATCACAGATACGCAGTATTTT. Translation gives CSGDREITDTQYF. This chain connects TRBV29-1 to TRBJ2-3, with 9 bases that match TRBD1. J lost 2 bases, V lost 7 bases, and 4 bases had no gene match. Germline values: CDR1 SQVTM, CDR2 ANQGSEA. The CDR3 totals 13 residues.

This clone was counted a single time. The chain combines TRBV2 with TRBJ1-2; D gene unclear. CDR3 length: 15 amino acids. Trimming cost V 2 bases and J 3 bases, with 13 bases left between them. Germline lookup yields CDR1 SNHLY and CDR2 FYNNEI. The CDR3 region is CASSELLSAYYGYTF. CDR3 DNA sequence: TGTGCCAGCAGTGAACTCCTTTCGGCTTACTATGGCTACACCTTC. The full variable domain, its missing parts supplied by reference TRBV2 and TRBJ1-2, is EPEVTQTPSHQVTQMGQEVILRCVPISNHLYFYWYRQILGQKVEFLVSFYNNEISEKSEIFDDQFSVERPDGSNFTLKIRSTKLEDSAMYFCASSELLSAYYGYTFGSGTRLTVV.

This sequence joins TRBV13 and TRBJ1-6; 8 bases are a match to TRBD1. Per the germline V gene, CDR1 is PRHDT and CDR2 is FYEKMQ (reference sequence). V shed 0 bases, J shed 9 bases, and the junction held 4 bases outside the gene matches. The CDR3 totals 15 residues. Written as DNA, the CDR3 is TGTGCCAGCAGCTTAGGCGGCCAGGGGGCTTCACCCCTCCACTTT. As protein: CASSLGGQGASPLHF.

With regard to this clone: Distinct nucleotide sequences in the sample also encode this CDR3. This rearrangement joins TRBV6-5 to TRBJ2-7; 8 nucleotides align to TRBD1. Germline values: CDR1 MNHEY, CDR2 SVGAGI. V dropped 3 bases and J dropped 6; count of bases not matched to a gene: 4. This CDR3 has 13 residues. The CDR3 DNA sequence: TGTGCCAGCAGTTATGGGACAGGCAGCGAGCAGTACTTC. Its protein is CASSYGTGSEQYF.